The clone carrying this T cell receptor (beta chain) has just a few counts. Its antigen is as yet unknown. The data were taken from a study of T cells after yellow fever vaccination. This CDR3 has 13 residues. V lost 4 bases and J lost 6, with 10 bases in between. CDR1 is DFQATT and CDR2 is SNEGSKA in the germline V gene (reference sequence). Study results and caveats: Just a small share of clonotypes turned up in the CD4 compartment as well as the CD8 compartment. Weaker in magnitude, the secondary response showed a faster peak on day 5 versus 15.

5'RACE template switching added a universal primer site and UMIs to TCR cDNA. TCRdb re-analysed the 5' RACE reads in MiXCR, keeping a single row per CDR3 protein. The table includes some 320,000 distinct CDR3 sequences, approximately 10% detected once. The source is a man aged 18 to 30 who received the YFV17D yellow fever vaccine. The specimen was CD4+ T cells sorted from PBMCs, collected 5 days after the yellow fever booster vaccination. This rearrangement joins TRBV20-1 to TRBJ1-6; weak D call: TRBD1 (5 bases). The CDR3 protein is CSANTGPNSPLHF. CDR3 DNA: TGCAGTGCTAATACAGGACCTAATTCACCCCTCCACTTT.